Below are 9 T cell receptor beta chains sequenced from a single sample in a study of CD8+ T cells in alopecia areata. Extracted from the samples, RNA was reverse transcribed into cDNA to serve as the sequencing template. Only in-frame clones appear in the TCRdb table, and some are missing; sequencing was by immunoSEQ multiplex PCR. This sample has around 120,000 clones; approximately 47% occur once, and the top ten carry about 10%. The material sequenced was NKG2D-low CD8+ T cells sorted from blood. Every receptor here comes from a human donor with alopecia areata.

This chain uses TRBV6-1 with TRBJ2-5; D perhaps matches TRBD2 (5 bases). The J call may not be correct, given that the DNA end is closer to TRBJ2-7. The CDR3 contains 16 residues. Germline V gives CDR1 MNHNS, CDR2 SASEGT. The CDR3 sequence is CASSEDQVAPSYEQYF. The CDR3 region has the DNA TGTGCCAGCAGTGAAGATCAGGTAGCGCCCTCCTACGAGCAGTACTTC.

The rearrangement joins TRBV30 to TRBJ2-2; D not resolved. The ends were cut back, 5 bases at V and 1 base at J, with 8 bases in the middle. There are 13 residues in the CDR3. Germline CDR1 is GTSNPN and CDR2 is SVGIG (reference sequence). The chain's CDR3 is CAWQTVNTGELFF. CDR3 sequence (DNA): TGTGCCTGGCAAACTGTGAACACCGGGGAGCTGTTTTTT.

The gene calls are TRBV15 and TRBJ1-6; D is unclear. Per germline, CDR1 LNHNV and CDR2 YYDKDF (reference sequence). V lost 0 bases and J lost 10, with 16 bases in between. CDR3 length: 16 residues. The CDR3 DNA follows: TGTGCCACCAGCAGAGATGATGTGTCAGACGGATCACCCCTCCACTTT. The encoded protein is CATSRDDVSDGSPLHF.

The V gene is TRBV25-1, the J gene TRBJ1-5; unclear D gene. This CDR3 is built from 12 residues. Trimming took off 1 base at V and 9 bases at J, with 7 bases between the two ends. Per the germline V gene, CDR1 is MGHDK and CDR2 is SYGVNS. The CDR3 protein is CASSEWEGPQHF. The CDR3 DNA is TGTGCCAGCAGTGAATGGGAGGGGCCCCAGCATTTT.

There are a few counts of this clone. The rearrangement uses TRBV29-1 and TRBJ2-7; 8 bases match TRBD1. Germline assignment: CDR1 SQVTM and CDR2 ANQGSEA. V lost 7 bases and J lost 7; bases outside the gene matches: 6. The CDR3 contains 11 residues. CDR3 sequence (DNA): TGCAGCGCGCCCCAGGGGGCTGAGCAGTACTTC. Translated, it gives CSAPQGAEQYF.

The CDR3 DNA sequence: TGCGCCAGCAGCTTGGAGACCACCCTGAACACTGAAGCTTTCTTT. Translating it yields CASSLETTLNTEAFF. This rearrangement joins TRBV5-1 to TRBJ1-1; D uncertain. The CDR3 totals 15 residues. V dropped 0 bases and J dropped 0 bases, with 9 bases sitting between them. Germline values: CDR1 SGHRS, CDR2 YFSETQ.

This clone was seen more than once but under ten times. The rearrangement links TRBV29-1 to TRBJ1-2; 7 nucleotides match TRBD1. The V segment lost 1 base and the J segment 4 bases; nucleotides outside the gene matches: 3. The germline V gene encodes CDR1 SQVTM and CDR2 ANQGSEA. This CDR3 is 13 amino acids long. CDR3 region: CSVEGEGAYGYTF. The CDR3 DNA reads as TGCAGCGTTGAAGGCGAGGGGGCCTATGGCTACACCTTC.

This clone was counted only a few times. The V gene is TRBV5-4, the J gene TRBJ1-2; no clear D. V lost 2 bases and J 4 bases, leaving 12 bases between the germline ends. Germline V gene data show CDR1 as SGHNT and CDR2 as YYREEE (reference sequence). The CDR3 sequence is 14 residues long. The CDR3 DNA reads as TGTGCCAGCAGCTTTGGCCCGGGTAGCTATGGCTACACCTTC. Amino acids: CASSFGPGSYGYTF.

This clone was observed a few times. This chain joins TRBV28 and TRBJ2-3, with D unclear. Trimming took off 5 bases at V and 4 bases at J, with 16 bases between the two ends. This CDR3 is 15 amino acids long. Germline V CDR1 and CDR2: MDHEN, SYDVKM. The CDR3 DNA is TGTGCCAGCAGTGGTTCGGACGGAGAGGCAGATACGCAGTATTTT. Translating gives CASSGSDGEADTQYF.